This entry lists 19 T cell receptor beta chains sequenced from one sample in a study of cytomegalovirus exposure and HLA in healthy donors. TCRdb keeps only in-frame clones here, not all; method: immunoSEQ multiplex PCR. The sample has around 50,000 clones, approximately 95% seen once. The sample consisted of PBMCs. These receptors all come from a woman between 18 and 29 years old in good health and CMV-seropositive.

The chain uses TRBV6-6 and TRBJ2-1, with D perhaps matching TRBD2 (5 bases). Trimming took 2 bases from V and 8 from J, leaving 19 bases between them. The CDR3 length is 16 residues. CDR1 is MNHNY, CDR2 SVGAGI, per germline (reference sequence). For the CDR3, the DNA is TGTGCCAGCAGTTACCTCGACCCCTCTAGCCCCCATGAGCAGTTCTTC. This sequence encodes CASSYLDPSSPHEQFF.

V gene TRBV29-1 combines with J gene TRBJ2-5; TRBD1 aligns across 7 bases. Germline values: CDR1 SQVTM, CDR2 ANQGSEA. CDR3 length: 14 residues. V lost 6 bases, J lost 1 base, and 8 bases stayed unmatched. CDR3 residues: CSVKGDSRQETQYF. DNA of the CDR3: TGCAGCGTCAAAGGGGACAGTCGCCAAGAGACCCAGTACTTC.

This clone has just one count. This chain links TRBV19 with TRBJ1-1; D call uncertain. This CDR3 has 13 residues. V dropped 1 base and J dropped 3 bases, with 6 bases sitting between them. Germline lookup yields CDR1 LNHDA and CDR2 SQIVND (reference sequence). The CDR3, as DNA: TGTGCCAGTAGTATAGGCGGGGACACTGAAGCTTTCTTT. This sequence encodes CASSIGGDTEAFF.

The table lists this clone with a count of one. The CDR3 nucleotides are TGTGCCATCAGGGGGGGAGGAGGGGCCTCAGAAGTAGACCTCGGGAGCACCTCCTACAATGAGCAGTTCTTC. This encodes CAIRGGGGASEVDLGSTSYNEQFF. The chain uses TRBV10-3 and TRBJ2-1; perhaps TRBD2 as D (6 bases). The germline CDR1 and CDR2 sequences are ENHRY and SYGVKD. Trimming cost V 6 bases and J 0 bases, with 39 bases left between them. The CDR3 extends over 24 amino acids.

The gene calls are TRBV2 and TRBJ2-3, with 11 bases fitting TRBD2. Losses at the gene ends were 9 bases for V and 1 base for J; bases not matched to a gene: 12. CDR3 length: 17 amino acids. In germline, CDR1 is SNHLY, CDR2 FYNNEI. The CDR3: CASDRDSGRAGTDTQYF. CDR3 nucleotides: TGTGCCAGTGACCGGGATAGCGGGAGGGCAGGCACAGATACGCAGTATTTT.

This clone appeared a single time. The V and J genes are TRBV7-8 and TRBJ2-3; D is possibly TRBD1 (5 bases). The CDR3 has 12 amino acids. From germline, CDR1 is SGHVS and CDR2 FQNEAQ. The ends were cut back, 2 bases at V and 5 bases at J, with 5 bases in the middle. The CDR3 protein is CASSLTGDTQYF. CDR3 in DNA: TGTGCCAGCAGCTTAACAGGAGATACGCAGTATTTT.

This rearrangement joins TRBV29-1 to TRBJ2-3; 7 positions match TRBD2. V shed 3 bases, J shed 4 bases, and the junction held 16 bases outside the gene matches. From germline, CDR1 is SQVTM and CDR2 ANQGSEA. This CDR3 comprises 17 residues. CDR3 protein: CSVEDYLGEGHPDTQYF. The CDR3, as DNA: TGCAGCGTTGAGGATTACCTCGGGGAGGGTCATCCAGATACGCAGTATTTT.

The CDR3 DNA reads TGTGCCAGCAGCACGGGACTGCTGAACACTGAAGCTTTCTTT. This translates into CASSTGLLNTEAFF. The V and J genes are TRBV6-5 and TRBJ1-1; tentatively, D is TRBD1 (5 bases). V was trimmed by 6 bases and J by 0 bases, leaving 11 bases between them. CDR3 length: 14 amino acids. Germline CDR1 MNHEY, CDR2 SVGAGI.

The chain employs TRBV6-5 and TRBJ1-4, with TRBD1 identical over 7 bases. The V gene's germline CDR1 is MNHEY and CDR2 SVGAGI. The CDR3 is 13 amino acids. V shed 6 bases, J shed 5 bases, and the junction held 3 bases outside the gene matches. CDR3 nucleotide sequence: TGTGCCAGCAGCTGGGACAGAAATGAAAAACTGTTTTTT. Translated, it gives CASSWDRNEKLFF.

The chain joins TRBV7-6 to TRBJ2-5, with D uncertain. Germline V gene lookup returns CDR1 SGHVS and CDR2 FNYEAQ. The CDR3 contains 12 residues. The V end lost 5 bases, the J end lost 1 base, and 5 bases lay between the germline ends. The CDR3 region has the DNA TGTGCCAGCAGCCGTTCCCAAGAGACCCAGTACTTC. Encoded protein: CASSRSQETQYF.

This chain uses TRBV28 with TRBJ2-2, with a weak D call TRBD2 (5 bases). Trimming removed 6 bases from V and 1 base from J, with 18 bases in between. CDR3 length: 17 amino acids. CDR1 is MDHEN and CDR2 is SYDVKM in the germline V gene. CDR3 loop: CASSSYADSRNTGELFF. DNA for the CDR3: TGTGCCAGCAGCTCTTACGCGGACTCTCGGAACACCGGGGAGCTGTTTTTT.

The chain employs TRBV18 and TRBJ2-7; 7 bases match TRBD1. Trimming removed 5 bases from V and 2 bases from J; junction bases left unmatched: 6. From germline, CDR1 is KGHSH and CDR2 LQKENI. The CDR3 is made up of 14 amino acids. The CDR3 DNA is TGTGCCAGCTCAGGGACAGTGACGGCCTACGAGCAGTACTTC. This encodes CASSGTVTAYEQYF.

The CDR3 region is CARSLGRESRNTGELFF. CDR3 nucleotides: TGTGCCAGAAGCTTGGGGCGGGAGAGTCGGAACACCGGGGAGCTGTTTTTT. V and J are TRBV5-3 and TRBJ2-2; 7 bases match TRBD2. TRBV5-3 is identified as an open reading frame with a role that is uncertain. Germline trimming cut 0 bases from V and 1 base from J; bases unmatched to any gene: 6. This CDR3 is 17 amino acids long.

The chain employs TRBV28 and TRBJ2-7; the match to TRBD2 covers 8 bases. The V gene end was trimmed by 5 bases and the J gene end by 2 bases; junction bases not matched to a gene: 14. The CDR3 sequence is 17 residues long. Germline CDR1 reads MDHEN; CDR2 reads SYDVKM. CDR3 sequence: CASSPRPGGGPTYEQYF. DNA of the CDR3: TGTGCCAGCAGTCCCCGGCCCGGGGGGGGGCCAACCTACGAGCAGTACTTC.

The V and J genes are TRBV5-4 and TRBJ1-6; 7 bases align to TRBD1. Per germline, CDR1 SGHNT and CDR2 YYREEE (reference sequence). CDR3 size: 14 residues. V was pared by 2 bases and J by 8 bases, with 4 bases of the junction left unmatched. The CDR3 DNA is TGTGCCAGCAGCTTTCAGGGGGTCTATTCACCCCTCCACTTT. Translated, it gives CASSFQGVYSPLHF.

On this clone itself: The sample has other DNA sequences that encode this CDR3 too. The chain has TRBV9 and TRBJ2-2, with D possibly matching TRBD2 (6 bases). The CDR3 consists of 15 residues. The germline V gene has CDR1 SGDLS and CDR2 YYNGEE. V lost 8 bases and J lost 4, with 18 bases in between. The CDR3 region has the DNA TGTGCCAGTACCGGTAGCGGATCCTCCACCGGGGAGCTGTTTTTT. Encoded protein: CASTGSGSSTGELFF.

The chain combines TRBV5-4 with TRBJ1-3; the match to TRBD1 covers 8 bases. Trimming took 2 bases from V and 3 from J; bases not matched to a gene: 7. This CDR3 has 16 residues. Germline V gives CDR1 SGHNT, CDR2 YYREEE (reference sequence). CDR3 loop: CASSFDRGSLGNTIYF. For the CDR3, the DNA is TGTGCCAGCAGCTTCGACAGGGGCTCTCTTGGAAACACCATATATTTT. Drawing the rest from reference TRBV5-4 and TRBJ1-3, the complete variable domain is ETGVTQSPTHLIKTRGQQVTLRCSSQSGHNTVSWYQQALGQGPQFIFQYYREEENGRGNFPPRFSGLQFPNYSSELNVNALELDDSALYLCASSFDRGSLGNTIYFGEGSWLTVV.

DNA for the CDR3: TGTGCCAGTAGTAGGGTAGGAGAAAACTCCTACAATGAGCAGTTCTTC. Translation gives CASSRVGENSYNEQFF. The chain has TRBV19 and TRBJ2-1, with D unresolved. Germline V gene sequence: CDR1 LNHDA, CDR2 SQIVND (reference sequence). V lost 4 bases to trimming and J lost 0 bases, with 13 bases between them. The CDR3 is 16 residues long.

CDR3 in amino acids: CASSLRGNVVQPQHF. Here the CDR3 DNA reads TGTGCCAGCAGTTTAAGAGGGAACGTGGTGCAGCCCCAGCATTTT. V gene TRBV28 combines with J gene TRBJ1-5; the D is unclear. V lost 2 bases and J lost 7, with 15 bases in between. This CDR3 has 15 amino acids. Germline CDR1 is MDHEN and CDR2 is SYDVKM.